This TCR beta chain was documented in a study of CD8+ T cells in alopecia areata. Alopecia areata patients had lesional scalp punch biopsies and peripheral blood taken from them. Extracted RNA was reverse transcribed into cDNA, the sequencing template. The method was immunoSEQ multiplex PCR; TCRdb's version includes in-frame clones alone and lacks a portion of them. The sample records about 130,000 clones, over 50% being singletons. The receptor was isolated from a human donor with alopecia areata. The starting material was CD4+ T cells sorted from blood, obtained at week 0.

Written as DNA, the CDR3 is TGTGCCAGCAGCCCCTTGACAGCAAACACTGAAGCTTTCTTT. It encodes CASSPLTANTEAFF. The V gene is TRBV5-4, the J gene TRBJ1-1, with D perhaps TRBD1 (5 bases). In germline, CDR1 is SGHNT, CDR2 YYREEE (reference sequence). Trimming removed 4 bases from V and 2 bases from J, with 12 bases in between. This CDR3 is 14 amino acids long.